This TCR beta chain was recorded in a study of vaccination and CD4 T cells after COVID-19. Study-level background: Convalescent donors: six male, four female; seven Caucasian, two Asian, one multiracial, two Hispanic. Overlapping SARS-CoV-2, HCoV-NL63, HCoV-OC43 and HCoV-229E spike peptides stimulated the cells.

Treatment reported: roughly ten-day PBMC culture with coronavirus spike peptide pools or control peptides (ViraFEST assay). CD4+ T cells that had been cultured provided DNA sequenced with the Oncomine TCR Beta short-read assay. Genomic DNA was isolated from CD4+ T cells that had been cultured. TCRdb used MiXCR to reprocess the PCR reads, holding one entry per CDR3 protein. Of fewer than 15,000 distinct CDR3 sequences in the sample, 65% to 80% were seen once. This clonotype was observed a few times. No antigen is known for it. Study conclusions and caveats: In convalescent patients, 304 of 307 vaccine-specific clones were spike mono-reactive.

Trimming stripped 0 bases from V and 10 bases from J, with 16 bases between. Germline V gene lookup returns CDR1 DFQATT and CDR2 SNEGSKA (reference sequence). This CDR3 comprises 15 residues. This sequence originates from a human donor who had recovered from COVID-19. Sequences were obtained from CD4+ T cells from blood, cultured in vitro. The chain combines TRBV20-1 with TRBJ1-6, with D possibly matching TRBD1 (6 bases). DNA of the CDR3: TGCAGTGCTAGAGAGGGGGCAGGGAGAGGATCACCCCTCCACTTT. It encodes CSAREGAGRGSPLHF.